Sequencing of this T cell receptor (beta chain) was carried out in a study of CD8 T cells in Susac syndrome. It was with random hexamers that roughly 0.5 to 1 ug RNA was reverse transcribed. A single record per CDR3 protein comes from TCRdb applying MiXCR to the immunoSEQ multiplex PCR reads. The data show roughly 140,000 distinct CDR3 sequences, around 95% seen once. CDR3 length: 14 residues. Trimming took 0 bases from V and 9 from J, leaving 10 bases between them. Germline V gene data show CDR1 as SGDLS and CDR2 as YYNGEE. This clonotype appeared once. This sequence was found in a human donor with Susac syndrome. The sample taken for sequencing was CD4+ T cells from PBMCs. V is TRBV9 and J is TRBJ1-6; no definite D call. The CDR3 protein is CASSVVGRSSPLHF. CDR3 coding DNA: TGTGCCAGCAGCGTAGTCGGGAGAAGTTCACCCCTCCACTTT.